This T cell receptor (beta chain) was identified during a study of T cells after yellow fever vaccination. Findings of the study overall: Clonotype sharing between CD4 and CD8 compartments was small.

In germline, CDR1 is MGHRA, CDR2 YSYEKL. The V end was cut by 4 bases, the J end by 6 bases, with 19 bases between. CDR3 size: 16 residues. TCRdb independently ran MiXCR on the 5' RACE reads; one entry per CDR3 protein. The sample has around 330,000 distinct CDR3 sequences, 3.6% seen once. This clonotype was counted many times. Antigen specificity is unknown. This receptor was identified in a man between 18 and 29 years old who received the YFV17D yellow fever vaccine. Source: PBMCs, taken on the day of the yellow fever booster vaccination. The genes are TRBV4-1 and TRBJ2-1; D is unclear. The CDR3 DNA follows: TGCGCCAGCAGCCCTAGGGCAGCCACTGCCCCCAATGAGCAGTTCTTC. Translating it yields CASSPRAATAPNEQFF.